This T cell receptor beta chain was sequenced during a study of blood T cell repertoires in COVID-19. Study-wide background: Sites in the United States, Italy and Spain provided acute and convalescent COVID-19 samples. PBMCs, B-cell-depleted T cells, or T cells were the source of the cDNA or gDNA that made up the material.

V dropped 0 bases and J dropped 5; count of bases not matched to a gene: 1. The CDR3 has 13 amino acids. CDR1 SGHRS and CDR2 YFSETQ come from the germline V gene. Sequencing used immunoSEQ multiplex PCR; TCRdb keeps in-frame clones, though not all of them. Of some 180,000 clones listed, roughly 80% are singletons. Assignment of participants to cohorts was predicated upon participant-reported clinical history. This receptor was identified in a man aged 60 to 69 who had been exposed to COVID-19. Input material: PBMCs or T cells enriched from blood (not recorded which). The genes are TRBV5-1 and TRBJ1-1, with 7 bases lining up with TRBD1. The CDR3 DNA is TGCGCCAGCAGCTTGGAGACAGGGACTGAAGCTTTCTTT. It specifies CASSLETGTEAFF. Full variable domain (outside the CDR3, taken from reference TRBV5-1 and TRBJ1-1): KAGVTQTPRYLIKTRGQQVTLSCSPISGHRSVSWYQQTPGQGLQFLFEYFSETQRNKGNFPGRFSGRQFSNSRSEMNVSTLELGDSALYLCASSLETGTEAFFGQGTRLTVV.